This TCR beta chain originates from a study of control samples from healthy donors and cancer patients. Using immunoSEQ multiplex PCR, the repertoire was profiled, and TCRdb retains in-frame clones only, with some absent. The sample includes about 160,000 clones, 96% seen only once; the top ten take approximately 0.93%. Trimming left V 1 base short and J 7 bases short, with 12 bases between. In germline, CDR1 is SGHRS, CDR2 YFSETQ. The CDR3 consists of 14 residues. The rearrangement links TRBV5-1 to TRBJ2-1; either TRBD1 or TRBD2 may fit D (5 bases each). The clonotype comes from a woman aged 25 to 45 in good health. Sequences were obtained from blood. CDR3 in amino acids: CASSLWSRENEQFF. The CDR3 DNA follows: TGCGCCAGCAGCTTGTGGAGCAGGGAGAATGAGCAGTTCTTC.